This is a list of T cell receptor beta chains from one sample in a study of immune evolution from preneoplasia to lung adenocarcinoma. Assay used: immunoSEQ multiplex PCR; TCRdb lists only in-frame clones, some missing. The table lists several thousand clones, 79% of them singletons, with approximately 7.2% in the top ten. Material for sequencing was FFPE adjacent normal lung tissue. The source is a person between 55 and 80 years old with lung adenocarcinoma. The CDR3 runs from the conserved cysteine through the conserved F or W. Fields, in order: D gene, V gene, J gene, clone size, CDR3 DNA, CDR3 protein. A D gene is named only where the DNA matches it firmly. For some rows the clone size is stated as once, few or many, or as a class when expanded; others skip it.

>.|TRBV30|TRBJ2-7|.
TGTGCCTGGAGTGACCTGGCGGTTAGCTCCTACGAGCAGTACTTC
CAWSDLAVSSYEQYF
>TRBD2|TRBV4-2|TRBJ2-7|.
TGTGCCAGCAGCCTTCTTAGCGGGAGCCTCTACGAGCAGTACTTC
CASSLLSGSLYEQYF
>TRBD1|TRBV10-3|TRBJ2-1|.
TGTGCCATCACCCCTCGGACAGGTAGCTCCTACAATGAGCAGTTCTTC
CAITPRTGSSYNEQFF
>.|TRBV27|TRBJ1-2|large
TGTGCCACCATGGAGGGGGGGAGGAATGGCTACACCTTC
CATMEGGRNGYTF
>TRBD2|TRBV12-5|TRBJ2-2|.
TGTGCTAGTGGTCTAAACCTAGCGGGCACCGGGGAGCTGTTTTTT
CASGLNLAGTGELFF
>TRBD1|TRBV30|TRBJ1-2|.
TGTGCCTGGAGTGAGGACAGGGGCTCGGGCTACACCTTC
CAWSEDRGSGYTF
>.|TRBV6-4|TRBJ1-5|few
TGTGCCAGCAGTGACCGGGAAAATCAGCCCCAGCATTTT
CASSDRENQPQHF
>.|TRBV27|TRBJ1-2|.
TGTGCCAGCAGTTTAGCACAAAACTATGGCTACACCTTC
CASSLAQNYGYTF
>.|TRBV19|TRBJ2-3|.
TGTGCCAGTGAAGGGGACACAGATACGCAGTATTTT
CASEGDTDTQYF
>TRBD1|TRBV6-5|TRBJ2-2|.
TGTGCCAGCAGTCATGACAGGGGGGGATCCGGGGAGCTGTTTTTT
CASSHDRGGSGELFF
>TRBD2|TRBV30|TRBJ2-5|few
TGTGCCTGGAGTGTACGGAGCGGGGGTAACCAAGAGACCCAGTACTTC
CAWSVRSGGNQETQYF
>.|TRBV11-2|TRBJ1-5|.
TGTGCCAGCAGCCACGACAGTAGTAGCAATCAGCCCCAGCATTTT
CASSHDSSSNQPQHF
>TRBD1|TRBV19|TRBJ2-5|.
TGTGCCAGTAGTGTCGGGACAGCCCAAGAGACCCAGTACTTC
CASSVGTAQETQYF
>.|TRBV21-1|TRBJ1-2|.
TGTGCCAGCAGCAAAGTGCAGTCGCTCTATGGCTACACCTTC
CASSKVQSLYGYTF
>.|TRBV20-1|TRBJ2-7|.
TGCAGTGCCCCAAAGAGATACGAGCAGTACTTC
CSAPKRYEQYF
>.|TRBV4-2|TRBJ2-7|.
TGTGCCAGCAGCCAAGAGGGTAGCCACGAGGCGTACGAGCAGTACTTC
CASSQEGSHEAYEQYF
>TRBD2|TRBV7-9|TRBJ2-5|.
TGTGCCAGCAGCTTAGGCTCTAGCGGGGGTCAAGAGACCCAGTACTTC
CASSLGSSGGQETQYF
>TRBD1|TRBV6-6|TRBJ2-1|.
TGTGCCAGCAGGGGGACAGCACTTCAGTTCTTC
CASRGTALQFF
>TRBD1|TRBV5-1|TRBJ2-1|.
TGCGCCAGCAGCTTTGACAGGGGTCGAAGTGAGCAGTTCTTC
CASSFDRGRSEQFF
>.|TRBV19|TRBJ1-1|.
TGTGCCAGTAGTATAGAGGGAAGAATGCGTGCTTTCTTT
CASSIEGRMRAFF
>.|TRBV29-1|TRBJ1-2|.
TGCAGCGTTGCCCCCAGAGATCCCACTTTAGTGAGGGTTGTGTGTATCGGCTACTCTGGCTACACCTTC
CSVAPRDPTLVRVVCIGYSGYTF
>.|TRBV7-8|TRBJ1-2|once
TGTGCCAGCAGCTTAGACACCCAGAACTATGGCTACACCTTC
CASSLDTQNYGYTF
>.|TRBV7-2|TRBJ2-3|.
TGTGCCAGCAGCACTGGCCCAAACACAGATACGCAGTATTTT
CASSTGPNTDTQYF
>.|TRBV4-2|TRBJ2-1|few
TGTGCCAGCAGTAACCCGGGAGTAGAGCAGTTCTTC
CASSNPGVEQFF
>.|TRBV6-5|TRBJ2-7|.
TGTGCCAGCAGTTACTCGCGGACTCGGAGCGTCTACGAGCAGTACTTC
CASSYSRTRSVYEQYF
>TRBD1|TRBV7-2|TRBJ2-5|.
TGTGCCAGCAGGGGACAGGGGAAGGGCCAAGAGACCCAGTACTTC
CASRGQGKGQETQYF
>.|TRBV4-1|TRBJ2-7|large
TGCGCCAGCAGCCCTGGACACAGTCTGAGCTCCTACGAGCAGTACTTC
CASSPGHSLSSYEQYF
>TRBD1|TRBV14|TRBJ2-1|.
TGTGCCAGCAGCCGGTATAGGTGGGACAGGGCATACAATGAGCAGTTCTTC
CASSRYRWDRAYNEQFF
>.|TRBV6-5|TRBJ2-7|.
TGTGCCAGCAGAACCGCAACACAACTATCCTACGAGCAGTACTTC
CASRTATQLSYEQYF
>TRBD1|TRBV28|TRBJ2-7|.
TGTGCCAGCAGTATCCCCGGGACAGGGGGCTACGAGCAGTACTTC
CASSIPGTGGYEQYF
>TRBD1|TRBV27|TRBJ2-7|.
TGTGCCAGCACCCTGACAGGGGCGGGATTAAGCTCCTACGAGCAGTACTTC
CASTLTGAGLSSYEQYF
>.|TRBV28|TRBJ1-2|.
TGTGCCAGCAGTTTACGACAGGATTCCCTCTATGGCTACACCTTC
CASSLRQDSLYGYTF
>.|TRBV21-1|TRBJ2-5|.
TGTGCCAGCAGCTTCCCCCCCCTAGCGGGGGCCCAAGAGACCCAGTACTTC
CASSFPPLAGAQETQYF
>.|TRBV6-1|TRBJ1-1|.
TGTGCCAGCAGTGAAGTTTTTAGGGGCACTGAAGCTTTCTTT
CASSEVFRGTEAFF
>TRBD1|TRBV29-1|TRBJ1-2|few
TGCAGCGTCACACAGGGGGCTAATATCTATGGCTACACCTTC
CSVTQGANIYGYTF
>TRBD1|TRBV10-2|TRBJ1-5|.
TGCGCCAGCAGTGTTGACAGGGTCGGACAGCCCCAGCATTTT
CASSVDRVGQPQHF
>.|TRBV30|TRBJ1-1|.
TGTGCCTGGAGAACAGGTATGAACACTGAAGCTTTCTTT
CAWRTGMNTEAFF
>.|TRBV5-1|TRBJ2-3|.
TGCGCCAGCAGCTTGGACCAGCAGCGATATACGCAGTATTTT
CASSLDQQRYTQYF
>TRBD1|TRBV5-1|TRBJ2-1|few
TGCGCCAGCTTCCCGGGACAGAATTACAATGAGCAGTTCTTC
CASFPGQNYNEQFF
>TRBD1|TRBV5-8|TRBJ1-5|.
TGTGCCAGCAGCTTGAATACAGGGGGCAATTATCAGCCCCAGCATTTT
CASSLNTGGNYQPQHF
>TRBD1|TRBV19|TRBJ1-1|.
TGTGCCAGTAGTAACTGGGACAGCCTGAACACTGAAGCTTTCTTT
CASSNWDSLNTEAFF